Detailed here is one T cell receptor (beta chain). Participants reported their clinical history, and cohort assignment relied on those reports. This CDR3 region has 12 residues. Germline V gene sequence: CDR1 MDHEN, CDR2 SYDVKM. The V end was cut by 10 bases, the J end by 6 bases, with 13 bases between. This record comes from a study of blood T cell repertoires in COVID-19. Whole-study context: The United States, Italy and Spain were the sources of the acute and convalescent COVID-19 samples. PBMCs, B-cell-depleted T cells, or T cells were the source of the cDNA or gDNA that made up the material.

Libraries were prepared by immunoSEQ multiplex PCR; TCRdb keeps only in-frame clonotypes and omits some of them. Of fewer than 350,000 clones in the sample, 91% were seen once. The material sequenced was PBMCs or T cells enriched from blood (not recorded which). V usage is TRBV28 and J usage is TRBJ2-1; D is possibly TRBD2 (6 bases). The source of this sequence is a man aged 35 to 55 who had been exposed to COVID-19. The DNA of the CDR3 is TGTGCCATCGGAGGGTTAAGCAATGAGCAGTTCTTC. The encoded protein is CAIGGLSNEQFF.